The source of this TCR beta chain is a study of T-cell memory formation after mild COVID-19. Whole-study context: Largely, the TCR clusters proved donor specific.

TCRdb processed the 5' RACE reads anew with MiXCR; each CDR3 protein has one entry. This sample has 350,000 to 500,000 distinct CDR3 sequences, with approximately 20% found just once. Per the germline V gene, CDR1 is SGHVS and CDR2 is FNYEAQ. Trimming cost V 6 bases and J 0 bases, with 11 bases left between them. The CDR3 length is 14 residues. The chain links TRBV7-6 to TRBJ1-1; no definite D call. This sequence originates from an adult woman who had mild COVID-19 (a few samples of this study predate the infection). Cell type and time point are not known. Input material: PBMCs or a T cell subset sorted from them (not recorded which). The CDR3 DNA follows: TGTGCCAGCAGTCGAGACCTAATGAACACTGAAGCTTTCTTT. It translates to CASSRDLMNTEAFF. Full variable domain (remainder filled in from reference TRBV7-6 and TRBJ1-1): GAGVSQSPRYKVTKRGQDVALRCDPISGHVSLYWYRQALGQGPEFLTYFNYEAQQDKSGLPNDRFSAERPEGSISTLTIQRTEQRDSAMYRCASSRDLMNTEAFFGQGTRLTVV.